This T cell receptor beta chain emerged from a study of chemoradiotherapy in HPV16-positive cancers. Study information: Candidate HPV-specific T-cell clones and common TCR motifs came from functional assays in two HPV16-positive patients. Broader study findings: Functional assays defining HPV-specific T cells used only a couple of HPV16-positive patients. Non-HPV-specific T cells did not expand in tumors during treatment, whereas candidate HPV-specific clones and E7-related motifs did.

The assay was immunoSEQ multiplex PCR, and TCRdb's table has in-frame clones only and misses some. The profile shows tens of thousands of clones, just under 80% of them singletons. About this clone: Its target is not known.

Trimming pared 10 bases from V and 2 bases from J, leaving 14 bases between. The CDR3 has 13 residues. The germline V gene encodes CDR1 ENHRY and CDR2 SYGVKD. Sequenced here: blood, sampled from a patient who underwent chemoradiotherapy. The receptor was derived from a human donor with HPV-associated anogenital cancer. The chain carries TRBV10-3 and TRBJ1-2, with a possible D match to TRBD1 (6 bases). The CDR3 loop reads CASLEGGNYGYTF. CDR3 bases: TGTGCCAGCTTGGAAGGGGGAAACTATGGCTACACCTTC.